These T cell receptor beta chains were read from a single sample in a study of blood T cells in healthy people across ages. Each CDR3 protein is one row after TCRdb ran MiXCR on the 5' RACE reads. Of about 800,000 distinct CDR3 sequences in the sample, roughly 25% were seen once. These data were also reused for a study on T cells of mothers and their children.

The sequencing sample was made of blood. The receptors originated from a boy between 5 and 17 years old in good health. The CDR3 runs from the conserved cysteine through the conserved F or W. The order of the fields is J gene, V gene, CDR3 protein.

J gene: TRBJ1-4
V gene: TRBV7-2
CDR3 protein: CASSLALEKEKLFF

J gene: -
V gene: TRBV29-1
CDR3 protein: CSVTTSGGNNEQFF

J gene: TRBJ1-1
V gene: TRBV6-6
CDR3 protein: CASSLNPGARTEAFF

J gene: TRBJ1-6
V gene: TRBV6-2/TRBV6-3
CDR3 protein: CASSYQRTGGHSPLHF

J gene: TRBJ2-3
V gene: TRBV2
CDR3 protein: CASSGEQGRDTQYF

J gene: TRBJ2-5
V gene: TRBV12-3/TRBV12-4
CDR3 protein: CASSSRDRGKETQYF

J gene: TRBJ2-1
V gene: TRBV29-1
CDR3 protein: CSVGRRGNNEQFF

J gene: TRBJ2-2
V gene: TRBV27
CDR3 protein: CASSSTRLAGGVMRAGELFF

J gene: TRBJ2-5
V gene: TRBV20-1
CDR3 protein: CSASLGGDGETQYF

J gene: TRBJ2-4
V gene: TRBV27
CDR3 protein: CASMAGLAKNIQYF

J gene: TRBJ2-1
V gene: TRBV7-9
CDR3 protein: CASSATGGLSYNEQFF

J gene: -
V gene: TRBV7-3
CDR3 protein: CASSLIGRRTTSGRALNEQFF

J gene: TRBJ1-3
V gene: TRBV6-2/TRBV6-3
CDR3 protein: CASSLRRRISGNTIYF

J gene: TRBJ1-1
V gene: TRBV20-1
CDR3 protein: CSAEDSNTEAFF

J gene: TRBJ2-1
V gene: TRBV27
CDR3 protein: CASSYSLAGGGNEQFF

J gene: TRBJ2-3
V gene: TRBV4-1
CDR3 protein: CASSQASGSTDTQYF

J gene: TRBJ2-7
V gene: TRBV6-2/TRBV6-3
CDR3 protein: CASSYYGVNSYEQYF

J gene: -
V gene: TRBV30
CDR3 protein: CAWQAGCNYEQYF

J gene: TRBJ2-3
V gene: TRBV7-9
CDR3 protein: CASSQSGGLYTDTQYF

J gene: TRBJ1-2
V gene: TRBV29-1
CDR3 protein: CSVSDSAYGYTF

J gene: TRBJ2-7
V gene: TRBV29-1
CDR3 protein: CSGQGPYEQYF

J gene: TRBJ1-5
V gene: TRBV3-1
CDR3 protein: CASSQGFISGNQPQHF

J gene: TRBJ2-1
V gene: TRBV28
CDR3 protein: CAIAGGIKNEQFF

J gene: TRBJ2-5
V gene: TRBV18
CDR3 protein: CASSPLDSQETQYF

J gene: TRBJ1-2
V gene: TRBV2
CDR3 protein: CASSVTGGRSYGYTF

J gene: TRBJ2-5
V gene: TRBV24-1
CDR3 protein: CATKGAGETLYF